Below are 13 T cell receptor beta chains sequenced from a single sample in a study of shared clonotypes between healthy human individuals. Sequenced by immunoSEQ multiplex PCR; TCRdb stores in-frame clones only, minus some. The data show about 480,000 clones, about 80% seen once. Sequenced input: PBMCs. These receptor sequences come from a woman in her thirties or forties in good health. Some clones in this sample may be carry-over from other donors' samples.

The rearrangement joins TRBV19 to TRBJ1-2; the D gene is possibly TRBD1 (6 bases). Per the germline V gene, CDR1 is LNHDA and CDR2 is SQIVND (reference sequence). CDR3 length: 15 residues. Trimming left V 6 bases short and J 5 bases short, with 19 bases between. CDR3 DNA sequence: TGTGCCAGTAGGATCGGGGCAGGGGACGCGTATGGCTACACCTTC. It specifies CASRIGAGDAYGYTF.

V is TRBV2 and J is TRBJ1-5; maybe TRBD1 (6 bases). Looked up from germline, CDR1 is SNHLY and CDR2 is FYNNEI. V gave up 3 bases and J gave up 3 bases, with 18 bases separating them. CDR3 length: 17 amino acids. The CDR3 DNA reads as TGTGCCAGCAGTGATCCTAACAGGGAAGCTGCCAATCAGCCCCAGCATTTT. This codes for CASSDPNREAANQPQHF.

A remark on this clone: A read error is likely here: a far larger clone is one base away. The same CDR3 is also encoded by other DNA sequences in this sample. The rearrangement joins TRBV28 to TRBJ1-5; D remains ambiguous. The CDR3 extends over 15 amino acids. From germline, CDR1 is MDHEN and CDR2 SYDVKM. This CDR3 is CASSLGRLSNQPQHF. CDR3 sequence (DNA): TGTGCCAGCAGTTTAGGCAGGCTTAGCAATCAGCCCCAGCACTTT.

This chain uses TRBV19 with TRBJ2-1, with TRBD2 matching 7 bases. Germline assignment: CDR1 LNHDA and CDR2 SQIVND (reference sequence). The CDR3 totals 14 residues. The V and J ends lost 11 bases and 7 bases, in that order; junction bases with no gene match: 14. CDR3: CASSPGLDSNEQFF. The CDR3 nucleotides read TGTGCCTCTTCCCCTGGACTAGATTCGAATGAGCAGTTCTTC.

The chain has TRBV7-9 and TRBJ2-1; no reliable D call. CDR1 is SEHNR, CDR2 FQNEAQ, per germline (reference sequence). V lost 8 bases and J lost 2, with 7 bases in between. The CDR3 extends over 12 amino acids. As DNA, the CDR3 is TGTGCCAGCGGGAACACCTACAATGAGCAGTTCTTC. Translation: CASGNTYNEQFF.

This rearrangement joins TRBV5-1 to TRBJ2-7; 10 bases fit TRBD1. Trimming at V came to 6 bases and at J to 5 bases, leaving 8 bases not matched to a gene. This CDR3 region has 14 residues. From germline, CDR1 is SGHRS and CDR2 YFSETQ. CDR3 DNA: TGCGCCAGCACCCCCGGGACAGGGGTCCACGAGCAGTACTTC. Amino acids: CASTPGTGVHEQYF.

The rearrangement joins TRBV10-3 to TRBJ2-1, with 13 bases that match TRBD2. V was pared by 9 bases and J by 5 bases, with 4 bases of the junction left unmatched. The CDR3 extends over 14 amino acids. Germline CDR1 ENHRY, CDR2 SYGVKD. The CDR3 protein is CAISGLAGNNEQFF. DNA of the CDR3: TGTGCCATTTCGGGACTAGCGGGGAACAATGAGCAGTTCTTC.

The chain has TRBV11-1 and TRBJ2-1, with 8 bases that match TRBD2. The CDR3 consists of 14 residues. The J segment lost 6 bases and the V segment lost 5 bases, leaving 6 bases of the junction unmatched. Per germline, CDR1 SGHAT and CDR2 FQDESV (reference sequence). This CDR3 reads CASSRSGNRNEQFF. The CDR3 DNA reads TGTGCCAGCAGCCGTAGCGGGAATCGCAATGAGCAGTTCTTC.

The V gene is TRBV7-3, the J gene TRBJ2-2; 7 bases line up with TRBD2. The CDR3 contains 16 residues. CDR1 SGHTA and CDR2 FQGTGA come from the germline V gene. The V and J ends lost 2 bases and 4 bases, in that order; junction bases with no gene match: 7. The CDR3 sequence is CASSLLAGEGTGELFF. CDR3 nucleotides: TGTGCCAGCAGCTTACTGGCGGGAGAAGGCACCGGGGAGCTGTTTTTT.

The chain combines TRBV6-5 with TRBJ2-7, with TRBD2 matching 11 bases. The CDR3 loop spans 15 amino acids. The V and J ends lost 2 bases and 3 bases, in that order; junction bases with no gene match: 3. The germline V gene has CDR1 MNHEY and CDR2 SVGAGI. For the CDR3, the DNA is TGTGCCAGCAGTTACCGAGGGACTAGCGGCTACGAGCAGTACTTC. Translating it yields CASSYRGTSGYEQYF.

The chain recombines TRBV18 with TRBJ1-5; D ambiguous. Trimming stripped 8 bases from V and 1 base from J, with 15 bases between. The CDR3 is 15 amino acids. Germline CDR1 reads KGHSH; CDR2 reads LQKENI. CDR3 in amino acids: CASPKKVVSNQPQHF. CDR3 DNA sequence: TGTGCCAGCCCGAAAAAGGTGGTGAGCAATCAGCCCCAGCATTTT.

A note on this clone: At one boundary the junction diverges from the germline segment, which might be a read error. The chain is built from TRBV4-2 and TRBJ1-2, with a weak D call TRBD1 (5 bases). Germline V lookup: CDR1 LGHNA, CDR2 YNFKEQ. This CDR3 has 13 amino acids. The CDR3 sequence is CASSQEYADTGNF. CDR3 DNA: TGTGCCAGCAGCCAAGAGTATGCGGACACCGGAAACTTC.

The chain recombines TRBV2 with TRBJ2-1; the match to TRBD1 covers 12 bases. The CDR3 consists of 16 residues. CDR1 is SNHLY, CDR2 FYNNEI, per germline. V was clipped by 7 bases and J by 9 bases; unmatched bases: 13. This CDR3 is CASINPGTGGGGEQFF. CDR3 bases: TGTGCCAGCATTAACCCCGGGACAGGGGGCGGGGGTGAGCAGTTCTTC.